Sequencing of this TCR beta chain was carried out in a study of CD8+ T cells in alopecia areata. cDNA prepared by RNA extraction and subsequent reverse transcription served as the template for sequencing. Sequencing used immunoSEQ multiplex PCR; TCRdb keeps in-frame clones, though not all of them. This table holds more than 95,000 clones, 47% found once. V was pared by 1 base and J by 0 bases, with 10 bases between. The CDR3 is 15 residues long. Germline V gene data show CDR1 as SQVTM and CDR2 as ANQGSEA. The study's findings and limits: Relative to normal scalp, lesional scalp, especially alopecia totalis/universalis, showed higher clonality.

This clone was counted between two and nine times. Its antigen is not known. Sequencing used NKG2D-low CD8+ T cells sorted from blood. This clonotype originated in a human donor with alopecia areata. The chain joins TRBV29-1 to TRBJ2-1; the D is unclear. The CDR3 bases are TGCAGCGTTGAAGGAACGAACAGCTCCTACAATGAGCAGTTCTTC. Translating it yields CSVEGTNSSYNEQFF.